This TCR beta chain was identified during a study of CD8 T cells in ankylosing spondylitis. General observations from the study: Disease-linked clones bore a CD8+ phenotype, appearing relatively rarely in peripheral blood. Reactive arthritis synovial fluid and blood previously showed some of these motif variants. Disease-linked clones reportedly concentrated significantly in matched ankylosing spondylitis synovial fluid. Blood of patients with ankylosing spondylitis appeared to be characterized by a TCR beta motif of eight highly homologous variants.

TCRdb redid the calling of the 5' RACE reads with MiXCR, one entry per CDR3 protein. The sample lists fewer than 550,000 distinct CDR3 sequences; roughly 5.3% were seen once. CDR3 length: 14 amino acids. V lost 0 bases, J lost 5 bases, and 10 bases lay in between. CDR1 is MNHEY, CDR2 SVGAGI, per germline. This clonotype was seen ten or more times. Its antigen is unidentified. This TCR was sampled from a male donor with ankylosing spondylitis. V is TRBV6-5 and J is TRBJ2-5, with D maybe TRBD1 (6 bases). Specimen: blood, either unsorted or a sorted T cell fraction (not recorded which). The CDR3 sequence: CASSYSTRGETQYF. The CDR3 bases are TGTGCCAGCAGTTACTCGACGAGGGGGGAGACCCAGTACTTC.